The 2 T cell receptor beta chains below all came from one sample that was sequenced in a study of control samples from healthy donors and cancer patients (dated by TCRdb to 2018 to 2020). The library was built by means of the immunoSEQ multiplex PCR assay. TCRdb limited this immuneACCESS table to in-frame rearrangements with V and J called. A share of clones is missing; checked studies link under half to unresolved V genes, and the rest is unexplained. The sample yields tens of thousands of clones; 85% to 95% were counted once. The ten largest clones take up 3.5% to 4.5% of the sample. The sequencing input was blood. The receptors here all came from a man aged 25-45 years in good health.

The J gene is TRBJ1-1, the V gene TRBV28; the D is unclear. Germline-derived CDR1 and CDR2 are MDHEN and SYDVKM. Trimming left V 6 bases short and J 1 base short, with 9 bases between. This CDR3 has 13 amino acids. CDR3 DNA: TGTGCCAGCAGGGAGACGGGGAACACTGAAGCTTTCTTT. Protein sequence: CASRETGNTEAFF.

The rearrangement links TRBV6-5 to TRBJ1-2; D may be TRBD1 (5 bases). CDR1 is MNHEY, CDR2 SVGAGI, per germline. The CDR3 contains 14 residues. V gave up 6 bases and J gave up 5 bases, with 16 bases separating them. The CDR3 is CASRGGASGYGYTF. CDR3 bases: TGTGCCAGCAGGGGAGGGGCCTCCGGATATGGCTACACCTTC.